The 15 T cell receptor beta chains below were found in one sample sequenced in a study of shared clonotypes between healthy human individuals. Assay: immunoSEQ multiplex PCR; the TCRdb copy retains only in-frame clones and omits some. The profile shows more than 2 million clones, 85% to 95% of them singletons. CD45RO negativity and positive selection for CCR7 defined naive CD8 cells, a population that excluded terminally differentiated effector memory CD45RA+ cells. The sequencing input was naive CD8+ T cells sorted from blood. The receptors come from a man between 18 and 29 years old in good health.

The V gene is TRBV5-1, the J gene TRBJ2-1, with 12 bases aligning to TRBD1. J gave up 6 bases and V 0 bases, and 16 bases lay outside the gene matches. Germline CDR1 is SGHRS and CDR2 is YFSETQ. The CDR3 spans 20 residues. CDR3 bases: TGCGCCAGCAGCTTGGCTCCGGGACAGGGGGCTATTAGCGGGAGCAATGAGCAGTTCTTC. It yields the protein CASSLAPGQGAISGSNEQFF.

The V and J genes are TRBV28 and TRBJ1-5; perhaps TRBD1 as D (6 bases). The length of the CDR3 is 17 residues. Germline-derived CDR1 and CDR2 are MDHEN and SYDVKM. The V gene lost 3 bases and the J gene lost 3 bases, with 18 bases spanning the gap. CDR3 protein: CASSFDSAGAFNQPQHF. CDR3 coding DNA: TGTGCCAGCAGTTTCGACTCGGCAGGGGCATTCAATCAGCCCCAGCATTTT.

The gene calls are TRBV19 and TRBJ2-7, with no clear D. Trimming shortened V by 3 bases and J by 4 bases, and 16 bases separated the two germline ends. The CDR3 runs 15 residues. CDR1 and CDR2 from the germline V gene are LNHDA and SQIVND (reference sequence). CDR3 bases: TGTGCCAGTAGTATCGGATCCAACTTTGGGTACGAGCAGTACTTC. It yields the protein CASSIGSNFGYEQYF. The full variable domain, completed using reference TRBV19 and TRBJ2-7, is DGGITQSPKYLFRKEGQNVTLSCEQNLNHDAMYWYRQDPGQGLRLIYYSQIVNDFQKGDIAEGYSVSREKKESFPLTVTSAQKNPTAFYLCASSIGSNFGYEQYFGPGTRLTVT.

CDR3 bases: TGCGCCAGCAGCGGACTAGCGGGGGGAGCCGGGGAGCTGTTTTTT. It encodes CASSGLAGGAGELFF. V is TRBV10-1 and J is TRBJ2-2, with TRBD2 matching 14 bases. Germline V gene sequence: CDR1 WNHNN, CDR2 SYGVQD (reference sequence). V lost 6 bases and J lost 6; bases outside the gene matches: 3. There are 15 residues in the CDR3.

This chain connects TRBV13 to TRBJ1-1, with D uncertain. V was trimmed by 3 bases and J by 4 bases, leaving 6 bases between them. Germline CDR1 PRHDT, CDR2 FYEKMQ (reference sequence). The CDR3 totals 12 residues. Here the CDR3 reads CASSFASTEAFF. As DNA, the CDR3 is TGTGCCAGCAGCTTCGCAAGCACTGAAGCTTTCTTT. Looking up the rest from reference TRBV13 and TRBJ1-1 gives the full variable domain: AAGVIQSPRHLIKEKRETATLKCYPIPRHDTVYWYQQGPGQDPQFLISFYEKMQSDKGSIPDRFSAQQFSDYHSELNMSSLELGDSALYFCASSFASTEAFFGQGTRLTVV.

In its sample, this clone was seen once. This chain links TRBV29-1 with TRBJ2-5; 10 nucleotides agree with TRBD2. V trimming: 8 bases; J trimming: 2 bases; junction bases outside the gene matches: 11. The germline gives CDR1 SQVTM, CDR2 ANQGSEA. The CDR3 is 15 residues long. The CDR3 sequence is CSLYPVAGGQETQYF. CDR3 sequence (DNA): TGCAGCCTCTACCCGGTAGCGGGAGGTCAAGAGACCCAGTACTTC.

This clone has a single count. Other DNA sequences in the sample encode the same CDR3. V and J are TRBV6-5 and TRBJ2-2, with D possibly matching TRBD2 (5 bases). This CDR3 is 12 amino acids long. V shed 5 bases and J shed 8 bases, with 9 bases lying between them. The germline V gene has CDR1 MNHEY and CDR2 SVGAGI. CDR3 in amino acids: CASSPGGGELFF. CDR3 DNA: TGTGCCAGCAGTCCCGGCGGGGGGGAGCTGTTTTTT.

This chain connects TRBV19 to TRBJ2-3; no firm D call. Germline V CDR1 and CDR2: LNHDA, SQIVND (reference sequence). The CDR3 is 14 residues long. V lost 3 bases to trimming and J lost 5 bases, with 12 bases between them. CDR3 bases: TGTGCCAGTAGTATCGGGCCAGATGGAGATACGCAGTATTTT. It yields the protein CASSIGPDGDTQYF.

With respect to this clone: The sample carries other DNA sequences with the same CDR3. This rearrangement joins TRBV9 to TRBJ1-1, with a tentative D call TRBD1 (6 bases). Germline-derived CDR1 and CDR2 are SGDLS and YYNGEE. Trimming took off 5 bases at V and 5 bases at J, with 13 bases between the two ends. This CDR3 region has 13 residues. The chain's CDR3 is CASSPGAGTEAFF. The CDR3 DNA reads TGTGCCAGCAGTCCAGGGGCAGGGACTGAAGCTTTCTTT.

The chain is built from TRBV7-9 and TRBJ2-5, with 10 bases matching TRBD2. The J call may be incorrect, as the DNA end agrees better with TRBJ2-7. This CDR3 has 15 amino acids. From germline, CDR1 is SEHNR and CDR2 FQNEAQ (reference sequence). The CDR3 sequence: CASSSGLAPSYEQYF. The CDR3 region has the DNA TGTGCCAGCAGCTCGGGACTAGCGCCTTCCTACGAGCAGTACTTC.

CDR3 in amino acids: CASSPRTGVRTEAFF. In DNA, the CDR3 is TGTGCCAGCAGCCCAAGAACAGGGGTGAGGACTGAAGCTTTCTTT. The chain uses TRBV5-8 and TRBJ1-1, with 7 nucleotides matching TRBD1. This CDR3 region has 15 residues. Germline V lookup: CDR1 SGHTS, CDR2 YDEGEE. With 4 bases clipped from V and 5 bases from J, the junction kept 11 bases outside the gene matches.

The chain carries TRBV11-2 and TRBJ2-7; the match to TRBD1 covers 11 bases. The CDR3 spans 14 residues. With 4 bases clipped from V and 4 bases from J, the junction kept 3 bases outside the gene matches. Germline CDR1 and CDR2: SGHAT and FQNNGV. The CDR3: CASSWTGGAYEQYF. The CDR3 DNA reads as TGTGCCAGCAGCTGGACAGGGGGCGCGTACGAGCAGTACTTC.

The V and J genes are TRBV6-5 and TRBJ2-2, with TRBD1 as a possible D gene (7 bases). CDR1 is MNHEY and CDR2 is SVGAGI in the germline V gene. The CDR3 is made up of 14 amino acids. Trimming removed 4 bases from V and 5 bases from J, with 11 bases in between. CDR3 DNA sequence: TGTGCCAGCAGTTTGACAGGGAGGACCGGGGAGCTGTTTTTT. Its translation is CASSLTGRTGELFF.

This clone has only a few counts. V usage is TRBV6-1 and J usage is TRBJ2-7, with D possibly being TRBD1 or TRBD2 (5 bases each). Trimming took 3 bases from V and 6 from J, leaving 12 bases between them. CDR3 length: 13 residues. Germline lookup yields CDR1 MNHNS and CDR2 SASEGT. In DNA form, the CDR3 reads TGTGCCAGCAGTGAGGGCGCAGGGAGCGAGCAGTACTTC. Translating gives CASSEGAGSEQYF.

This chain uses TRBV6-1 with TRBJ2-7; 10 bases map to TRBD2. The V gene end was trimmed by 7 bases and the J gene end by 6 bases; junction bases not matched to a gene: 9. The CDR3 runs to 14 residues. Germline assignment: CDR1 MNHNS and CDR2 SASEGT. CDR3 in DNA: TGTGCCAGCAATCTAGCGGGAGAGCGAGGCGAGCAGTACTTC. Translation gives CASNLAGERGEQYF.